This record looks at one T cell receptor (beta chain) sequence and its context. This clone's antigen is unknown. No clone much larger than this one lies a single base away; base qualities are absent. The CDR3, from cysteine to phenylalanine, totals 15 residues. The entry retains the CDR3 DNA only, 45 bases that are in frame from base 1. Reading the germline V gene (reference sequence) gives CDR1 DFQATT and CDR2 SNEGSKA. V drops 6 bases and J drops 7 bases, leaving 24 bases in between. Systemically healthy Caucasian individuals from Russia, 35 to 50 in total and aged about 6 to 100 years, were included as donors. Ten milliliters of peripheral blood were drawn from each donor into EDTA-treated Vacutainer tubes. Ficoll-Paque density-gradient centrifugation was used to isolate PBMCs, with at least 7 million per sample. Total RNA, at least 6 micrograms per sample, was extracted from PBMCs with Trizol reagent. The percentages of naive CD45RAhigh/CD27high T cells were determined by flow cytometry on a PBMC aliquot from every donor.

The library was generated by 5' RACE. The listed sequencing device is Illumina HiSeq 2500. A second PCR of about 7 to 12 cycles was run with a J-beta primer mix and a sample-barcoded 5' primer. A template-switch 5' adaptor carrying 12 random nucleotides introduced a unique molecular identifier onto each TCR beta cDNA molecule. Each sample yielded at least 2.5 million CDR3-containing paired-end reads. First-strand cDNA was synthesized from all RNA with the Mint cDNA synthesis kit, primed by a TRBC-specific oligonucleotide. After uracil-DNA glycosylase treatment, a first 18-cycle PCR used universal primers M1SS and BC2_uni_R on all cDNA. The study's processing was this. Each sample was normalized by randomly selecting 1 million high-quality reads, each carrying a distinct molecular identifier. Instead of being binned into consensus sequences, reads that shared molecular identifiers were thrown out. MiTCR, set to a Q25 quality threshold and the strictest error-elimination algorithm, was used for CDR3 identification, clonotype clustering and error correction. A nonparametric unseen species model with Euler transformation was used to estimate lower-bound total TCR beta diversity. TCRdb applied fastp at Q25 and MiXCR to the public reads, then kept only in-frame beta chains. When rows share a CDR3 protein, they turn into one entry using the most common DNA and genes. TCRdb's processing, not the authors', yielded these V and J calls. The sample has about 640,000 distinct CDR3 sequences on record, around 43% of them singletons. The ten largest clones represent approximately 29% of the sample.

The record originates from a study of blood T cells in healthy people across ages (dated by TCRdb to about 2015). About the full investigation: In model experiments, template switching captured about one uniquely barcoded TCR beta cDNA molecule for every two T cells. To track age-related changes in TCR beta repertoire diversity, the study relied on deep sequencing normalized with unique cDNA molecular identifiers. Four age groups were formed from the donors: young (average approximately 16 years), middle-aged (approximately 42), aged (62) and long-lived (more than 75). Donors of different ages were randomly distributed across sequencing lanes to avoid experimental bias. The study analyzed two additional independent replicas of 1 million unique cDNA reads from the same blood draw for two donors, one aged 18 to 29 and one aged 80 or older.

What the authors observed across the whole study: The CMV infection status of donors was not known, potentially confounding age-related changes in expanded clonotypes. The long-lived group showed more naive CD4+ T cells, fewer expanded clones and increased TCR diversity than the aged group, suggesting age selection. Estimates of total diversity from one million sequenced T cells were regarded as lower bounds and underestimates. Bulk unsorted PBMC profiling prevented conclusive comparison of naive and antigen-experienced compartments. The percentage of naive T cells measured by flow cytometry correlated strongly with observed TCR beta diversity. As age increased, observed TCR beta diversity per million T cells dropped in a roughly linear way, and a significant reduction was already evident by age 40.

This clonotype originated in a man at least 80 years old in good health. Material for sequencing was blood. The rearrangement combines TRBV20-1 with TRBJ1-2, with TRBD1 tentatively as D gene (6 bases match). The CDR3 has the sequence CSAIGQLSGSSGYTF. The DNA is as follows: TGCAGTGCAATAGGACAGCTTTCAGGTAGCAGTGGCTACACCTTC.